These 4 T cell receptor beta chains share one sample of origin, sequenced in a study of T cell repertoires in cytomegalovirus infection (dated by TCRdb to between 2018 and 2020). This sample's treatment or condition label indicates: in vitro stimulation with specific CMV peptide epitopes to enrich CMV-specific T cells. The run used an Illumina HiSeq 1500. TCRdb redid the processing of the public reads, applying fastp at Q25 and MiXCR, and retained in-frame beta chains. A single entry per CDR3 protein holds the most common genes and DNA from its merged rows. The sample records 370,000 or so distinct CDR3 sequences, just under 35% of which are singletons. The ten largest clones add up to around an eighth of the sample. These receptors are not linked to any known antigen. Sequences were derived from cultured PBMCs, sampled from culture after CMV antigen stimulation. These receptors were taken from a human donor in good health (CMV status not recorded). Some clones in this sample may be carry-over from other donors' samples.

This clonotype appeared a few times. CDR3 amino acids: CASSSPTRDVYEQYF. CDR3 DNA sequence: TGTGCCAGCAGTTCCCCGACACGGGACGTTTACGAGCAGTACTTC. V and J are TRBV28 and TRBJ2-7; D is tentatively TRBD1 or TRBD2 (5 bases each). Germline V lookup: CDR1 MDHEN, CDR2 SYDVKM. The CDR3 consists of 15 residues. V was clipped by 4 bases and J by 4 bases, with 17 bases between them.

In its sample, this clonotype was seen many times. The CDR3 region is CASSRTSGSTDTQYF. The CDR3, as DNA: TGTGCCAGCAGTCGAACTAGCGGAAGCACAGATACGCAGTATTTT. This sequence joins TRBV7-2 and TRBJ2-3, with 8 nucleotides matching TRBD2. V was pared by 6 bases and J by 0 bases, with 5 bases of the junction left unmatched. The CDR3 contains 15 residues. Looked up from germline, CDR1 is SGHTA and CDR2 is FQGNSA.

This clonotype was seen a few times. The rearrangement uses TRBV7-2 and TRBJ1-1; D call uncertain. CDR3 length equals 11 residues. V shed 6 bases and J shed 0 bases, with 2 bases lying between them. Looked up from germline, CDR1 is SGHTA and CDR2 is FQGNSA. The CDR3 reads CASSMNTEAFF. CDR3 nucleotides: TGTGCCAGCAGTATGAACACTGAAGCTTTCTTT.

This clonotype was detected ten times or more. This chain joins TRBV7-6 and TRBJ2-1; 8 bases match TRBD1. This CDR3 is built from 13 residues. CDR1 and CDR2 from the germline V gene are SGHVS and FNYEAQ. V gave up 5 bases and J gave up 10 bases; unmatched junction bases: 7. CDR3 nucleotides: TGTGCCAGCAGCCACGGACAGGGAGCGGAGCAGTTCTTC. This translates into CASSHGQGAEQFF.